Presented here are 20 T cell receptor beta chains from one specimen sequenced in a study of cytomegalovirus exposure and HLA in healthy donors. PCR primers comprised 60 Vbeta and 13 Jbeta primers. Measured with immunoSEQ multiplex PCR; TCRdb has only the in-frame clones, and not every one. There are approximately 92,000 clones in the sample; over 70% occur only once, and around 1.2% lies in the top ten. Material: PBMCs. The receptors stem from a girl aged 2 to 10 in good health and CMV-seropositive.

Regarding this clone: The sample holds other DNA sequences that translate to the same CDR3. Here the CDR3 reads CASSRGFGPTEAFF. For the CDR3, the DNA is TGTGCCAGCAGTAGAGGATTCGGCCCCACTGAAGCTTTCTTT. The rearrangement joins TRBV25-1 to TRBJ1-1; D is uncertain. The V gene's germline CDR1 is MGHDK and CDR2 SYGVNS. The V end lost 5 bases, the J end lost 4 bases, and 14 bases lay between the germline ends. There are 14 residues in the CDR3.

The chain couples TRBV4-1 to TRBJ2-5, with 7 bases that match TRBD2. The ends lost 4 bases at V and 5 bases at J; junction bases unmatched: 10. Germline assignment: CDR1 MGHRA and CDR2 YSYEKL. There are 15 residues in the CDR3. DNA for the CDR3: TGCGCCAGCAGCCGAGTGACTAGCCCATCCGAGACCCAGTACTTC. Residues: CASSRVTSPSETQYF.

The chain is built from TRBV7-2 and TRBJ2-7, with TRBD1 as a possible D gene (6 bases). Germline-derived CDR1 and CDR2 are SGHTA and FQGNSA. V lost 5 bases to trimming and J lost 5 bases, with 19 bases between them. This CDR3 has 15 amino acids. CDR3 sequence (DNA): TGTGCCAGCAGCCCCGACAGGTCTCTCTTCAACGAGCAGTACTTC. Residues: CASSPDRSLFNEQYF.

The chain has TRBV4-2 and TRBJ2-3; 8 bases line up with TRBD2. The CDR3 is made up of 14 amino acids. Unmatched junction bases numbered 1, after V lost 1 base and J lost 4 bases. Looked up from germline, CDR1 is LGHNA and CDR2 is YNFKEQ. CDR3 amino acids: CASSQGTSPDTQYF. CDR3 sequence (DNA): TGTGCCAGCAGCCAAGGGACTAGCCCAGATACGCAGTATTTT.

The chain links TRBV4-1 to TRBJ2-2, with 9 bases matching TRBD2. CDR1 and CDR2 (germline): MGHRA, YSYEKL. The CDR3 is made up of 20 amino acids. J gave up 1 base and V 3 bases, and 15 bases lay outside the gene matches. This CDR3 is CASSHLKGIAGVKNTGELFF. The CDR3 bases are TGCGCCAGCAGCCATCTTAAGGGCATAGCGGGAGTTAAGAACACCGGGGAGCTGTTTTTT.

This sequence joins TRBV27 and TRBJ2-7, with D possibly TRBD1 on 6 matching bases. Per germline, CDR1 MNHEY and CDR2 SMNVEV (reference sequence). The CDR3 runs to 15 residues. Trimming removed 10 bases from V and 2 bases from J, with 21 bases in between. DNA of the CDR3: TGTGCCACCACGTACAGAAGGGGGTCGGCCTACGAGCAGTACTTC. It encodes CATTYRRGSAYEQYF.

The gene calls are TRBV4-1 and TRBJ1-4; D unresolved. Per germline, CDR1 MGHRA and CDR2 YSYEKL. This CDR3 region has 12 residues. Trimming took 3 bases from V and 11 from J, leaving 10 bases between them. CDR3 protein: CASSQSGGKLFF. The CDR3 DNA reads as TGCGCCAGCAGCCAGTCGGGAGGTAAACTGTTTTTT.

This chain's CDR3 is CASSLAYGRGQGTNTEAFF. For the CDR3, the DNA is TGCGCCAGCAGCTTGGCCTACGGCCGAGGACAGGGTACGAACACTGAAGCTTTCTTT. The chain joins TRBV5-1 to TRBJ1-1, with 8 bases identical to TRBD1. This CDR3 comprises 19 residues. Germline V gene sequence: CDR1 SGHRS, CDR2 YFSETQ. Trimming cost V 0 bases and J 1 base; bases outside gene matches: 14. Complete variable domain (other parts from reference TRBV5-1 and TRBJ1-1): KAGVTQTPRYLIKTRGQQVTLSCSPISGHRSVSWYQQTPGQGLQFLFEYFSETQRNKGNFPGRFSGRQFSNSRSEMNVSTLELGDSALYLCASSLAYGRGQGTNTEAFFGQGTRLTVV.

V gene TRBV4-2 combines with J gene TRBJ1-5, with D perhaps TRBD1 (5 bases). Germline CDR1 and CDR2: LGHNA and YNFKEQ. V dropped 4 bases and J dropped 1 base, with 14 bases sitting between them. The CDR3 has 16 residues. The CDR3 loop is CASSPQAAGSNQPQHF. DNA for the CDR3: TGTGCCAGCAGCCCCCAGGCGGCAGGGAGCAATCAGCCCCAGCATTTT.

The chain has TRBV7-2 and TRBJ2-7; 7 nucleotides align to TRBD2. This CDR3 is 16 amino acids long. Germline CDR1 is SGHTA and CDR2 is FQGNSA. J was trimmed by 1 base and V by 3 bases; bases with no gene match: 9. CDR3 region: CASSFPITSVSYEQYF. CDR3 in DNA: TGTGCCAGCAGCTTTCCTATTACTAGCGTTTCCTACGAGCAGTACTTC. The full variable domain, in which reference TRBV7-2 and TRBJ2-7 provide the parts outside the CDR3, is GAGVSQSPSNKVTEKGKDVELRCDPISGHTALYWYRQSLGQGLEFLIYFQGNSAPDKSGLPSDRFSAERTGGSVSTLTIQRTQQEDSAVYLCASSFPITSVSYEQYFGPGTRLTVT.

J is TRBJ1-3 and V is TRBV4-3, with 10 bases identical to TRBD1. Trimming at V came to 3 bases and at J to 0 bases, leaving 2 bases not matched to a gene. The CDR3 totals 16 residues. The germline V gene has CDR1 LGHNA and CDR2 YSLEER. The chain's CDR3 is CASSQGTGASGNTIYF. For the CDR3, the DNA is TGCGCCAGCAGCCAGGGGACAGGGGCCTCTGGAAACACCATATATTTT.

The chain combines TRBV2 with TRBJ2-1; 7 bases are shared with TRBD1. Germline CDR1 and CDR2: SNHLY and FYNNEI. The length of the CDR3 is 21 residues. V lost 11 bases, J lost 0 bases, and 28 bases stayed unmatched. CDR3 sequence reads: CAGPTGPGGLLGPDSYNEQFF. The CDR3 nucleotides are TGTGCCGGACCGACAGGGCCCGGTGGACTCCTAGGGCCTGACTCCTACAATGAGCAGTTCTTC.

This chain uses TRBV6-5 with TRBJ1-1, with D unresolved. The germline V gene encodes CDR1 MNHEY and CDR2 SVGAGI. Deletions cut 2 bases from V and 10 bases from J, with 11 bases between. The CDR3 covers 12 residues. The CDR3 DNA follows: TGTGCCAGCAGTTACGACTCGGGATTAGCTTTCTTT. Its translation is CASSYDSGLAFF.

This chain joins TRBV7-8 and TRBJ1-1; unclear D gene. The CDR3 extends over 15 amino acids. Trimming cost V 2 bases and J 5 bases, with 15 bases left between them. From germline, CDR1 is SGHVS and CDR2 FQNEAQ. CDR3 amino acids: CASSLLPGKGTEAFF. As DNA, the CDR3 is TGTGCCAGCAGCTTACTTCCGGGGAAAGGAACTGAAGCTTTCTTT.

The chain recombines TRBV28 with TRBJ2-7; unclear D gene. The V and J ends lost 5 bases and 4 bases respectively, with 15 bases between them. The CDR3 contains 14 residues. From germline, CDR1 is MDHEN and CDR2 SYDVKM. The CDR3 DNA sequence: TGTGCCAGCAGTGGTCGAGGCTTTCGATACGAGCAGTACTTC. Protein: CASSGRGFRYEQYF.

The chain recombines TRBV4-3 with TRBJ2-1; 7 bases match TRBD2. Germline loops: CDR1 LGHNA, CDR2 YSLEER. There are 15 residues in the CDR3. J gave up 7 bases and V 0 bases, and 6 bases lay outside the gene matches. CDR3 sequence: CASSQEGDYSNEQFF. The CDR3 DNA follows: TGCGCCAGCAGCCAAGAGGGGGACTACTCAAATGAGCAGTTCTTC.

This clone was seen more than once but under ten times. The chain recombines TRBV5-1 with TRBJ1-1; possibly TRBD1 for D (6 bases). There are 11 residues in the CDR3. Per germline, CDR1 SGHRS and CDR2 YFSETQ. Trimming stripped 5 bases from V and 8 bases from J, with 10 bases between. CDR3 sequence: CASSGQGEAFF. CDR3 sequence (DNA): TGCGCCAGCAGTGGCCAGGGGGAAGCTTTCTTT.

The rearrangement links TRBV6-1 to TRBJ1-1; TRBD1 matches at 9 bases. V lost 8 bases and J lost 0; bases outside the gene matches: 1. The CDR3 has 13 amino acids. The germline V gene has CDR1 MNHNS and CDR2 SASEGT. CDR3 coding DNA: TGTGCCAGCGGGACAGGGTTGAACACTGAAGCTTTCTTT. Its protein is CASGTGLNTEAFF.

The chain joins TRBV27 to TRBJ2-7; possibly TRBD1 for D (5 bases). CDR1 and CDR2 (germline): MNHEY, SMNVEV (reference sequence). The CDR3 totals 14 residues. V lost 6 bases to trimming and J lost 3 bases, with 15 bases between them. This CDR3 is CASSRNLRDYEQYF. In DNA form, the CDR3 reads TGTGCCAGCAGCCGCAACCTCAGGGACTACGAGCAGTACTTC.

The chain is built from TRBV5-4 and TRBJ1-1; TRBD1 might be the D (5 bases). CDR1 SGHNT and CDR2 YYREEE come from the germline V gene (reference sequence). The CDR3 is 12 residues long. Trimming removed 5 bases at V and 5 bases at J, with 10 bases between. Here the CDR3 DNA reads TGTGCCAGCAGGACCCAGGGTACTGAAGCTTTCTTT. The encoded protein is CASRTQGTEAFF.